This paragraph reports one T cell receptor (beta chain). Its cognate antigen is unknown. The source of the sample is a study of beta chain features in type 1 diabetes. Study outcomes and limitations: The question left open here concerned HLA type influencing TCRB rearrangement. Type 1 diabetes patients had TCRB CDR3s that were shorter (moderately but significantly so) in all four CD4+ subsets.

The germline CDR1 and CDR2 sequences are KGHSH and LQKENI. The V and J ends lost 3 bases and 3 bases respectively, with 5 bases between them. The CDR3 extends over 12 amino acids. The isolated RNA, all of it, was reverse transcribed, so expressed TCRB transcripts were what got sequenced. Average reads for naive, central memory and regulatory T cell samples were about 3.57 million. Sequencing used immunoSEQ multiplex PCR; TCRdb keeps in-frame clones, though not all of them. The profile shows roughly 240,000 clones, approximately 25% of them singletons. The sequence derives from a woman aged 30 to 39 with type 1 diabetes. V and J are TRBV18 and TRBJ2-5; D gene uncertain. The specimen was naive CD4+ T cells from blood. The CDR3 nucleotides read TGTGCCAGCTCACCTCCAGAAGAGACCCAGTACTTC. Translated, it gives CASSPPEETQYF.